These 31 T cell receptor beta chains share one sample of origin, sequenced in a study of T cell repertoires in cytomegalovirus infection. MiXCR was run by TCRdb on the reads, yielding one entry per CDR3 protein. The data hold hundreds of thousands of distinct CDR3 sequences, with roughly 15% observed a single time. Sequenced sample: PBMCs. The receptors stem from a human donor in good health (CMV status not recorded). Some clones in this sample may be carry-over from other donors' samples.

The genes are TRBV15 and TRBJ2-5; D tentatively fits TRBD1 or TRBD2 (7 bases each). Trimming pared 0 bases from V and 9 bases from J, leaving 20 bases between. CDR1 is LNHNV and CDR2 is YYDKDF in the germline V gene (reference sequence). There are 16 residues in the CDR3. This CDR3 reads CATSRDKGGGPRAQYF. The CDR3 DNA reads TGTGCCACCAGCAGAGATAAGGGAGGGGGCCCTCGGGCCCAGTACTTC.

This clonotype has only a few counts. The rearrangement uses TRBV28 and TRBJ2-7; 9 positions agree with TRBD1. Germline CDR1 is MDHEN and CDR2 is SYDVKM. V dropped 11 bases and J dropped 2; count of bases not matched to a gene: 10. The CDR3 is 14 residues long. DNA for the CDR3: TGTGCCGGATCTACGGGACAGGGTCCCTACGAGCAGTACTTC. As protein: CAGSTGQGPYEQYF.

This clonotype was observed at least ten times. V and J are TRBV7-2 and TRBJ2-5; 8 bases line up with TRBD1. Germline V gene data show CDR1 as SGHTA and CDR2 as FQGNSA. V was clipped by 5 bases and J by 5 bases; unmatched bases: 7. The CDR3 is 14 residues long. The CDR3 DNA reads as TGTGCCAGCAGCCCGCAGGGGGCTTTTGAGACCCAGTACTTC. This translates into CASSPQGAFETQYF.

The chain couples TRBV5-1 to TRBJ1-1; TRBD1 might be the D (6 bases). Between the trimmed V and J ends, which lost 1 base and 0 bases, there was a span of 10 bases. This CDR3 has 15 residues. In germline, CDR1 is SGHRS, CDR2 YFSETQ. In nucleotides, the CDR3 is TGCGCCAGCAGCTTGAGCGGACAGATGAACACTGAAGCTTTCTTT. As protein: CASSLSGQMNTEAFF.

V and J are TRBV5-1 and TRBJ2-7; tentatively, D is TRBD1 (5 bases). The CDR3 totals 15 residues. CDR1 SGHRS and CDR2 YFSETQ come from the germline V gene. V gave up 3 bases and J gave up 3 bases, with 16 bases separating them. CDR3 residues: CASSSQIDSLYEQYF. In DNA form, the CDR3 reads TGCGCCAGCAGCTCCCAAATAGACAGTCTCTACGAGCAGTACTTC.

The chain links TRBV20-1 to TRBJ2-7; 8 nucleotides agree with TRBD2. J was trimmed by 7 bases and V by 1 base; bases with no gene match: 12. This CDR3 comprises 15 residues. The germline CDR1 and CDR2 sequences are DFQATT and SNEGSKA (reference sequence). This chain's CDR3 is CSARVIPGLVSEQYF. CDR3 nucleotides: TGCAGTGCTAGAGTCATACCGGGACTAGTCTCTGAGCAGTACTTC.

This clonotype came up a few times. In DNA, the CDR3 is TGTGCCAGCAGCAAAAACGGAATCTATGGCTACACCTTC. Translation: CASSKNGIYGYTF. V usage is TRBV28 and J usage is TRBJ1-2, with D hard to call. V lost 6 bases and J 4 bases, leaving 12 bases between the germline ends. Germline CDR1 MDHEN, CDR2 SYDVKM. The CDR3 sequence is 13 residues long.

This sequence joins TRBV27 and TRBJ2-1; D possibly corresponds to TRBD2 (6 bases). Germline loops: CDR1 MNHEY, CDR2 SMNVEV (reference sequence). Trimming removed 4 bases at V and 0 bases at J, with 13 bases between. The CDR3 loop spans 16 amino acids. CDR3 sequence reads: CASSSISGSSYNEQFF. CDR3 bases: TGTGCCAGCAGTTCAATTAGCGGAAGCTCCTACAATGAGCAGTTCTTC.

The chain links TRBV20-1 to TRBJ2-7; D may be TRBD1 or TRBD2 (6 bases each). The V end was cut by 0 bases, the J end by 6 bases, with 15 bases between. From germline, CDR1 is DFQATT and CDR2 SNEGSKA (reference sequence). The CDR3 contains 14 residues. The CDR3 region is CSARDPRGPSEQYF. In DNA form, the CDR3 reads TGCAGTGCTAGAGATCCCCGGGGGCCTTCCGAGCAGTACTTC.

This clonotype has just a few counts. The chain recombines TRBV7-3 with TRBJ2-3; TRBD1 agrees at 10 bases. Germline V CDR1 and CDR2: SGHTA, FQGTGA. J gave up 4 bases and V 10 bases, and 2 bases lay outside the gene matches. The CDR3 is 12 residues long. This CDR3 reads CAKGQGSDTQYF. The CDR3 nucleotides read TGTGCCAAGGGACAGGGGTCAGATACGCAGTATTTT.

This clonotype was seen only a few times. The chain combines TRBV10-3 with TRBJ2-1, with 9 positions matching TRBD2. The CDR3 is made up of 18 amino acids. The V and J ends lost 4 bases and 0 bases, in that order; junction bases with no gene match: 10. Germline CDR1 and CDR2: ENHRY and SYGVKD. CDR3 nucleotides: TGTGCCATCAGTGGACACCCGACTAGCGGAAGCTCCTACAATGAGCAGTTCTTC. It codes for CAISGHPTSGSSYNEQFF.

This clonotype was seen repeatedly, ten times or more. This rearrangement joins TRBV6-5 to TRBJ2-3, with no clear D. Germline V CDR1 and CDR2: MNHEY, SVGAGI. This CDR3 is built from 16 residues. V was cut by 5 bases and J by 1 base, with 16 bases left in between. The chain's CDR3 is CASSLHRTLGTDTQYF. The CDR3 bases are TGTGCCAGCAGTCTCCACCGGACCCTGGGCACAGATACGCAGTATTTT.

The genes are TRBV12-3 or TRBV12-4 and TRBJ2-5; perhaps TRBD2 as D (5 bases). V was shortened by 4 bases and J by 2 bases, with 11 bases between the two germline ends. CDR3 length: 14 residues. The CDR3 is CASSYRDDQETQYF. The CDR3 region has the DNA TGTGCCAGCAGTTACCGGGATGATCAAGAGACCCAGTACTTC.

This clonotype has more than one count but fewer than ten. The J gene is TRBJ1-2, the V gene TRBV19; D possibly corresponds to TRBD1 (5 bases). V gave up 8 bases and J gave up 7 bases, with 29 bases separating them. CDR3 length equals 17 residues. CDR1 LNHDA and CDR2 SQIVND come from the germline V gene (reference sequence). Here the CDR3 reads CASEGFTGTPGQSGYTF. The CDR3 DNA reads TGTGCCAGTGAAGGCTTTACCGGGACCCCGGGCCAGTCTGGCTACACCTTC.

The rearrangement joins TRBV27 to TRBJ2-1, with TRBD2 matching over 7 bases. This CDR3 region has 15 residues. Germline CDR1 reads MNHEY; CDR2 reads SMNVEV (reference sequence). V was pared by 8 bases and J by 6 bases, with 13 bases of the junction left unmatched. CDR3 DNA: TGTGCCAGCTCCCCCCGGGGGGAGGGGATCAATGAGCAGTTCTTC. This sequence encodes CASSPRGEGINEQFF.

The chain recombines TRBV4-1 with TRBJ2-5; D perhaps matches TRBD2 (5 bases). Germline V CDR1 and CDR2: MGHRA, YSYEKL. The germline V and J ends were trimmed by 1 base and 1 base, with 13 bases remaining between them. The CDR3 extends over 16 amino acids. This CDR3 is CASSQVDFSPQETQYF. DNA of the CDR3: TGCGCCAGCAGCCAAGTGGACTTCAGCCCCCAAGAGACCCAGTACTTC.

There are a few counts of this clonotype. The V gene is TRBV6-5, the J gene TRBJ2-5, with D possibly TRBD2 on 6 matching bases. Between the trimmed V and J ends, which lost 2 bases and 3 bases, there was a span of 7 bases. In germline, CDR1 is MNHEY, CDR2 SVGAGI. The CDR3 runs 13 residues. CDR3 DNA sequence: TGTGCCAGCAGTTACAGGAGGGAAGAGACCCAGTACTTC. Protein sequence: CASSYRREETQYF.

CDR3 loop: CASSRQGSDTQYF. The CDR3 nucleotides are TGTGCCAGCAGCCGCCAGGGATCCGATACGCAGTATTTT. The genes are TRBV6-5 and TRBJ2-3; the D gene is possibly TRBD1 (5 bases). V lost 6 bases, J lost 6 bases, and 13 bases lay in between. The germline gives CDR1 MNHEY, CDR2 SVGAGI. CDR3 length: 13 amino acids.

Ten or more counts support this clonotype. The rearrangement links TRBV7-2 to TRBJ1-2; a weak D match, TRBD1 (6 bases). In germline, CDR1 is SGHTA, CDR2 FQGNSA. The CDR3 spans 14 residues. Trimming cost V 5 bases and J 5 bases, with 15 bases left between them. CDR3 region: CASSTHGQLYGYTF. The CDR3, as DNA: TGTGCCAGCAGCACCCACGGACAGCTGTATGGCTACACCTTC.

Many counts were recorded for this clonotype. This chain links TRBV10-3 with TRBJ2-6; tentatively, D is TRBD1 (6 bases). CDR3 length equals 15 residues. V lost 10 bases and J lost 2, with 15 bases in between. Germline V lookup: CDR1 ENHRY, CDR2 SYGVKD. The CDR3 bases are TGTGCCACCCAGGGACACGGCCCTGGGGCCAACGTCCTGACTTTC. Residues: CATQGHGPGANVLTF.

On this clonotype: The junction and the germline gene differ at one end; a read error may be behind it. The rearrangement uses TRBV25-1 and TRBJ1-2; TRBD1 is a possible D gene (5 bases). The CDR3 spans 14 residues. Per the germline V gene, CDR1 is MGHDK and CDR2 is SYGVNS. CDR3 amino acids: CASSEVGGHYGYTF. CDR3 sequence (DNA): TGTGCTAGCAGTGAAGTGGGGGGACACTATGGCTACACCTTC.

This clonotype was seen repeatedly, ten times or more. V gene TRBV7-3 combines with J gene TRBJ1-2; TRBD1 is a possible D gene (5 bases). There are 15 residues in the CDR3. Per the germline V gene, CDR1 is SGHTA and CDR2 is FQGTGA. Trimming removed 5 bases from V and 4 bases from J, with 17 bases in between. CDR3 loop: CASSQTVTSGYGYTF. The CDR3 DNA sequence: TGTGCCAGCAGCCAGACAGTCACATCTGGCTATGGCTACACCTTC.

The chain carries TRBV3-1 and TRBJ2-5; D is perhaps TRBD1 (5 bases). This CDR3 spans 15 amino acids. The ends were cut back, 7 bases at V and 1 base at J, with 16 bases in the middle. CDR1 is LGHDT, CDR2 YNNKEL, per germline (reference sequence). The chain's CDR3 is CASKGQDNFQETQYF. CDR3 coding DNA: TGTGCCAGCAAGGGGCAGGACAACTTCCAAGAGACCCAGTACTTC.

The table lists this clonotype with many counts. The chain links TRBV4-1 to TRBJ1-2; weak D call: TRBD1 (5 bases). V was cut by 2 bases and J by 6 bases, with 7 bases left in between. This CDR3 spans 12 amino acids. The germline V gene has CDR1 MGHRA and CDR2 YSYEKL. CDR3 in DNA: TGCGCCAGCAGCCAACAGGGTAATGGCTACACCTTC. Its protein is CASSQQGNGYTF.

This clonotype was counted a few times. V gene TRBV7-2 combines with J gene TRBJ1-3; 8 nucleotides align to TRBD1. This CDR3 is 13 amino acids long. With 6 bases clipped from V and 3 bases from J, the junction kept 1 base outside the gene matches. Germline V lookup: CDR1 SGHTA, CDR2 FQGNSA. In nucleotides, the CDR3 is TGTGCCAGCAGGGACAGGGTTGGAAACACCATATATTTT. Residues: CASRDRVGNTIYF. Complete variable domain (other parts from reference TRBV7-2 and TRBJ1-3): GAGVSQSPSNKVTEKGKDVELRCDPISGHTALYWYRQSLGQGLEFLIYFQGNSAPDKSGLPSDRFSAERTGGSVSTLTIQRTQQEDSAVYLCASRDRVGNTIYFGEGSWLTVV.

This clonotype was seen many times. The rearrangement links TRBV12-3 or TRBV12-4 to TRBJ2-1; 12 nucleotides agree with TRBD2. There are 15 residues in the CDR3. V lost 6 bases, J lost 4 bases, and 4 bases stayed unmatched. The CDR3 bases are TGTGCCAGCAGCTTGCTAGCGGGGGGGTACAATGAGCAGTTCTTC. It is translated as CASSLLAGGYNEQFF.

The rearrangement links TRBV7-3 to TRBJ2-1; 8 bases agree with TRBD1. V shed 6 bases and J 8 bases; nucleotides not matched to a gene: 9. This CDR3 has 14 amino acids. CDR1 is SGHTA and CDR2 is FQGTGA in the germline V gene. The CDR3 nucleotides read TGTGCCAGCAGTTACACAGGGGGGTCAGATGAGCAGTTCTTC. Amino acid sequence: CASSYTGGSDEQFF.

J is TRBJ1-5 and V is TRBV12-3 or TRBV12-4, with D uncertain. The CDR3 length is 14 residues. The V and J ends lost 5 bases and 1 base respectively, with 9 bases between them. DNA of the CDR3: TGTGCCAGCAGTCCACCTCAAAGCAATCAGCCCCAGCATTTT. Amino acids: CASSPPQSNQPQHF.

The CDR3 sequence is CASSLSEAAYNSPLHF. CDR3 sequence (DNA): TGTGCCAGCAGTTTATCGGAGGCCGCCTATAATTCACCCCTCCACTTT. J is TRBJ1-6 and V is TRBV28; D call uncertain. The CDR3 is 16 amino acids. Germline lookup yields CDR1 MDHEN and CDR2 SYDVKM. Deletions cut 1 base from V and 2 bases from J, with 9 bases between.

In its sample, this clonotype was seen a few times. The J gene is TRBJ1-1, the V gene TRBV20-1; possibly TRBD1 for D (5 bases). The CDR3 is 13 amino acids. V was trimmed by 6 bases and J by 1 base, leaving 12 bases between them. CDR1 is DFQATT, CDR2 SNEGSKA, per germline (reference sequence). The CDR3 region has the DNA TGCAGTGCCCCAGGGCAGGGGAACACTGAAGCTTTCTTT. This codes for CSAPGQGNTEAFF.

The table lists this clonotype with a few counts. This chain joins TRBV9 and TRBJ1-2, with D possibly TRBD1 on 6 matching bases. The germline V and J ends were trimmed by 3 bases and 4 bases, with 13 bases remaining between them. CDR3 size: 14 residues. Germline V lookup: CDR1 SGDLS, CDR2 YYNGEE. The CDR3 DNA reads TGTGCCAGCAGCGCACTACAGGGTGGCTATGGCTACACCTTC. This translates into CASSALQGGYGYTF.